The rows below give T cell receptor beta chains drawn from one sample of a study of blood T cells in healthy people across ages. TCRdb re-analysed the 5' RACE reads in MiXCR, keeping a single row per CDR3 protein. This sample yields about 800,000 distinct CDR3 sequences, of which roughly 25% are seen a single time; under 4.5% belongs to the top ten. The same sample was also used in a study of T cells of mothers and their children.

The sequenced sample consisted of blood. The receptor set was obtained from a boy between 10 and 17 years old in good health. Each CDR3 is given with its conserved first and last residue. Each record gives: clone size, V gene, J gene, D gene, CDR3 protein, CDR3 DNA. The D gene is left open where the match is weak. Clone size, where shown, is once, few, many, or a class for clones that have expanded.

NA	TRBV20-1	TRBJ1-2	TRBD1	CSASRDRENYGYTF	TGCAGTGCAAGCCGGGACAGGGAAAACTATGGCTACACCTTC
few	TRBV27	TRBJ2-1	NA	CASSSSAPHLYNEQFF	TGTGCCAGCAGTTCTAGCGCCCCACACCTTTACAATGAGCAGTTCTTC
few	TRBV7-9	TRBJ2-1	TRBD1	CASSYDRVGDEQFF	TGTGCCAGCAGCTACGACAGGGTGGGGGATGAGCAGTTCTTC
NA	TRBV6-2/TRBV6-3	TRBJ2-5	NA	CASSYSRQPGETQYF	TGTGCCAGCAGTTACTCGAGACAGCCGGGGGAGACCCAGTACTTC
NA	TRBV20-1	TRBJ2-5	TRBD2	CSARPSTGLAETQYF	TGCAGTGCTAGACCTTCCACCGGACTAGCGGAGACCCAGTACTTC
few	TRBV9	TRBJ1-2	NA	CASSSLGRNYGYTF	TGTGCCAGCAGCTCCCTCGGACGGAACTATGGCTACACCTTC
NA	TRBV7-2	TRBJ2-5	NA	CASSLAGAAKTQYF	TGTGCCAGCAGCTTAGCGGGAGCAGCGAAGACCCAGTACTTC
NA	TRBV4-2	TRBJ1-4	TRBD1	CASSQVGTGNEKLFF	TGTGCCAGCAGCCAAGTGGGGACAGGGAATGAAAAACTGTTTTTT
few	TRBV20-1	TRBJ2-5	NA	CSARVILGDGETQYF	TGCAGTGCTAGAGTCATTTTGGGGGATGGGGAGACCCAGTACTTC
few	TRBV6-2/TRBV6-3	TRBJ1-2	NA	CASSYSGVQDGYTF	TGTGCCAGCAGTTACTCAGGGGTGCAAGATGGCTACACCTTC
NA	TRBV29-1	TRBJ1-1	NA	CSAGRVGARTEAFF	TGCAGCGCCGGGCGTGTAGGGGCGAGGACTGAAGCTTTCTTT
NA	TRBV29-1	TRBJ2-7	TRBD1	CSVADRVFGEQYF	TGCAGCGTAGCGGACAGGGTTTTCGGCGAGCAGTACTTC
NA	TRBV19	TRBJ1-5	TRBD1	CASSALGQERPQHF	TGTGCCAGTAGTGCTCTGGGACAGGAGCGGCCCCAGCATTTT
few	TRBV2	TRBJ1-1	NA	CASSRTLNTEAFF	TGTGCCAGCTCGAGGACACTGAACACTGAAGCTTTCTTT
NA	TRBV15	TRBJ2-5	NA	CATSRDLRAETQYF	TGTGCCACCAGCAGAGATCTCAGGGCGGAGACCCAGTACTTC
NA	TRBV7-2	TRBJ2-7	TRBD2	CASSLDSGRVYEQYF	TGTGCCAGCAGCCTGGACAGCGGGAGGGTCTACGAGCAGTACTTC
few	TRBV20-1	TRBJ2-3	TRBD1	CSARVGTGTDTQYF	TGCAGTGCTAGAGTGGGGACAGGGACAGATACGCAGTATTTT
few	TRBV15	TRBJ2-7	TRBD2	CATSRDPTSGRNEQYF	TGTGCCACCAGCAGAGATCCCACTAGCGGGAGGAACGAGCAGTACTTC
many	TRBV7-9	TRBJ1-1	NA	CASSHREMLTEAFF	TGTGCCAGCAGCCACAGGGAGATGCTAACTGAAGCTTTCTTT
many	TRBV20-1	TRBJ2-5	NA	CSAGSGTPQETQYF	TGCAGTGCTGGGTCCGGGACGCCACAAGAGACCCAGTACTTC
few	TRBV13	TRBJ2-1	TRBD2	CASSRSGGAYNEQFF	TGTGCCAGCAGCCGTAGCGGGGGGGCCTACAATGAGCAGTTCTTC
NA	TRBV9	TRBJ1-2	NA	CASSVDQGGRNGYTF	TGTGCCAGCAGCGTAGACCAGGGCGGGCGAAATGGCTACACCTTC